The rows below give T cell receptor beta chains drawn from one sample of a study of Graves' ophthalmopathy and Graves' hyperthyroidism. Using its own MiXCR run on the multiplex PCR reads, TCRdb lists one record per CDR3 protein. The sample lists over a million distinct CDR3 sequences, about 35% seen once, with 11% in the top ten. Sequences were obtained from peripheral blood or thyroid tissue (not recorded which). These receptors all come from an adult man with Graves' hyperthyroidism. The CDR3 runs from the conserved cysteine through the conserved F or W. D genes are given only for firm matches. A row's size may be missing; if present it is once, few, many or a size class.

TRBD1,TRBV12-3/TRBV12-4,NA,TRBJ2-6,TGTGCCAGCAGTTGGACAGGCAAGGTGGAGTCTGGGGCCAACGTCCTGACTTTC,CASSWTGKVESGANVLTF
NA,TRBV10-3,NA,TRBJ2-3,TGTGCCATCAGTGGATTCGGGCAGGGCTCCAGGGAGTCTTACACAGATACGCAGTATTTT,CAISGFGQGSRESYTDTQYF
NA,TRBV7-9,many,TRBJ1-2,TGTGCCAGCAGTGCGCGCCTACCTCTTGATGGCTACACCTTC,CASSARLPLDGYTF
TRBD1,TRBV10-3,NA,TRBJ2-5,TGTGCCATCAGTGTACGGGGGACAGGGTTGAAGACCCAGTACTTC,CAISVRGTGLKTQYF
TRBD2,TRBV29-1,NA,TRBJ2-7,TGCAGCGCCCCACTAGCGTTTGCCGGAAATGAGCAGTACTTC,CSAPLAFAGNEQYF
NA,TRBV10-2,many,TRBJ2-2,TGCGCCAGCAGTGGCCTGAACACCGGGGAGCTGTTTTTT,CASSGLNTGELFF
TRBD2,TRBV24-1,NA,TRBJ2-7,TGTGCCAGCAGCACCGGGACTAGCGGGACTAGCGAGCAGTACTTC,CASSTGTSGTSEQYF
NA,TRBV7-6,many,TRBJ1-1,TGTGCCAGCAGCTCCCGACGGGAATTCATGAACACTGAAGCTTTCTTT,CASSSRREFMNTEAFF
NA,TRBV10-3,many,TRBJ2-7,TGTGCCATCAGGCTTTCCGGGGCTCAAGGTGACGAGCAGTACTTC,CAIRLSGAQGDEQYF
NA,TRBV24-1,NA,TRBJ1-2,TGTGCCACCAGTGGTCCGGGACGGAACTATGGCTACACCTTC,CATSGPGRNYGYTF
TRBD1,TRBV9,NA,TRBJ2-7,TGTGCCAGCAGCGTAGAGACAGGGATTGGTTACGAGCAGTACTTC,CASSVETGIGYEQYF
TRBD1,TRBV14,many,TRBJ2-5,TGTGCCAGCAGCCAAGATCGCCTAGACAGGGGGCGGCAAGAGACCCAGTACTTC,CASSQDRLDRGRQETQYF
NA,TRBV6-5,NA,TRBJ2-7,TGTGCCAGCAGTTCGGATCTGCCCTTCTACGAGCAGTACTTC,CASSSDLPFYEQYF
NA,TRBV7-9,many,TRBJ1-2,TGTGCCAGCAGCATCGACATCTCCGGGACCCGATCGGGCTACACCTTC,CASSIDISGTRSGYTF
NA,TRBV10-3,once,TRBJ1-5,TGTGCCATCAGTGAAACTGACAGGAGGGAGCGACCCCAGCATTTT,CAISETDRRERPQHF
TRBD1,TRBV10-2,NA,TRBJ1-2,TGCGCCAGCAGCTTGACAGGACAGGTAGCTAACTATGGCTACACCTTC,CASSLTGQVANYGYTF
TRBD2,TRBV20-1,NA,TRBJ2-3,TGCAGTGCTAGAGATCATAGCGGGACTAGCACAGATACGCAGTATTTT,CSARDHSGTSTDTQYF
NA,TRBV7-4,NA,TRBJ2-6,TGTGCCAGCAGCTTCGCTATCGGGGGAAACGTCCTGACTTTC,CASSFAIGGNVLTF
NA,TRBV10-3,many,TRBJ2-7,TGTGCCACCCGCCGCCCCGGGGGATACGAGCAGTACTTC,CATRRPGGYEQYF
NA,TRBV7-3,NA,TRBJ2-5,TGTGCCTCCGCGGGCTACCGAGAGACCCAGTACTTC,CASAGYRETQYF
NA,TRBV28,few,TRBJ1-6,TGTGCCAGCGGTGGGGATCCCCTCCACTTT,CASGGDPLHF
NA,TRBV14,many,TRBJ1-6,TGTGCCAGCAGCCGAGTCTGGCAGGGTCAATCACCCCTCCACTTT,CASSRVWQGQSPLHF
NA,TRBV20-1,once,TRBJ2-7,TGCAGTGCTAGAATGGGTTTTGAGCACGAGCAGTACTTC,CSARMGFEHEQYF
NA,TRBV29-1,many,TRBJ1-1,TGCAGCGTTGAGGGGGACCAAGCTGAAGCTTTCTTT,CSVEGDQAEAFF
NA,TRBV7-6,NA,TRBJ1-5,TGTGCCAGCAGCTTAGAGGTGGCAGGAGATTATAGCAATCAGCCCCAGCATTTT,CASSLEVAGDYSNQPQHF